This T cell receptor beta chain was recovered during a study of T cell repertoires in cytomegalovirus infection. Study context: Signatures in public TCR beta sequences pointed to both CMV infection and matching HLA type.

The V and J ends lost 1 base and 1 base respectively, with 11 bases between them. The CDR3 has 16 amino acids. Germline CDR1 reads SEHNR; CDR2 reads FQNEAQ (reference sequence). Study findings and constraints: Within the response measured ex vivo, HLA-C-restricted CMV-specific TCR beta clonotypes were dominant. Frequencies of public TCR beta families were cumulated, and this identified carriers of CMV plus the relevant HLA.

TCRdb independently ran MiXCR on the reads; one entry per CDR3 protein. The sample shows around 530,000 distinct CDR3 sequences, 16% of them seen only once. A remark on this clonotype: Its antigen is unidentified.

The chain recombines TRBV7-9 with TRBJ1-3, with a weak D call TRBD1 (5 bases). Source material: CD8+ T cells from PBMCs. The receptor was isolated from a human donor in good health (CMV status not recorded). Some clones in this sample may be carry-over from other donors' samples. The DNA for the CDR3 is TGTGCCAGCAGCTTAGAGTCGGCAGGGTCTGGAAACACCATATATTTT. Its translation: CASSLESAGSGNTIYF.